The clone carrying this T cell receptor (beta chain) showed up many times. Its specificity is unknown. These data originate in a study of T cells in Graves' hyperthyroidism and ophthalmopathy. The study's findings and limits: In the analysis, a 13 V-J model separated ophthalmopathy from stable hyperthyroidism. Most clonotypes that expanded in the thyroid above 0.001 also showed up in blood.

RNA transcripts gave rise to amplified TCR beta CDR3 regions. Carried out on the TCR CDR3, a first-round RT-PCR used the HTBI primer set. TCRdb re-analysed the multiplex PCR reads in MiXCR, keeping a single row per CDR3 protein. The data show roughly 500,000 distinct CDR3 sequences, 46% seen once. This sequence was found in an adult woman with Graves' disease, either hyperthyroidism or ophthalmopathy (not recorded which). The sequencing sample was made of peripheral blood or thyroid tissue (not recorded which).

The CDR3 loop reads CASSLTVDYGYTF. The CDR3 DNA is TGTGCCAGCAGCTTAACAGTGGACTATGGCTACACCTTC. The chain links TRBV7-2 to TRBJ1-2, with D unresolved. The ends were cut back, 2 bases at V and 3 bases at J, with 7 bases in the middle. Germline V CDR1 and CDR2: SGHTA, FQGNSA. CDR3 size: 13 residues.